The 13 T cell receptor beta chains below come from one sample, sequenced in a study of metastatic and nonmetastatic thyroid tumors. MiXCR reprocessed the PCR reads for TCRdb. The repertoire holds 25,000 to 30,000 clones, roughly 15% seen once, with approximately 14% in the top ten. No treatment had been given to any patient before thyroid surgery. The sequencing sample was made of blood. The receptors shown here come from a male donor with papillary thyroid cancer or a benign thyroid nodule (not recorded which). Some clones in this sample may be carry-over from other donors' samples.

There are many counts of this clone. The chain carries TRBV19 and TRBJ1-2, with 8 nucleotides matching TRBD1. V lost 5 bases to trimming and J lost 4 bases; unmatched junction nucleotides: 3. The CDR3 is 13 amino acids. Germline V gene data show CDR1 as LNHDA and CDR2 as SQIVND (reference sequence). In DNA, the CDR3 is TGTGCCAGTAGTGTACAGGGGGGCTATGGCTACACCTTC. The encoded protein is CASSVQGGYGYTF.

This clone occurred a few times. The gene calls are TRBV6-1 and TRBJ2-7, with no clear D. This CDR3 has 11 residues. CDR1 is MNHNS and CDR2 is SASEGT in the germline V gene. Deletions cut 8 bases from V and 8 bases from J, with 13 bases between. CDR3 sequence: CASFGSFKQYF. The DNA of the CDR3 is TGTGCCAGCTTCGGGTCTTTCAAGCAGTACTTC.

The table lists this clone with many counts. This chain links TRBV7-2 with TRBJ2-1; 8 bases map to TRBD2. Germline-derived CDR1 and CDR2 are SGHTA and FQGNSA. The CDR3 runs to 18 residues. J was trimmed by 7 bases and V by 5 bases; bases with no gene match: 19. CDR3 loop: CASSIREGIAGLRNEQFF. The CDR3 DNA follows: TGTGCCAGCAGCATTCGAGAGGGAATAGCGGGACTGAGAAATGAGCAGTTCTTC.

The sample holds many counts of this clone. J is TRBJ2-6 and V is TRBV18, with 7 bases lining up with TRBD1. This CDR3 contains 16 residues. V gave up 8 bases and J gave up 2 bases; unmatched junction bases: 9. Germline CDR1 is KGHSH and CDR2 is LQKENI. CDR3 in amino acids: CASHRDRAAGANVLTF. CDR3 DNA sequence: TGTGCCAGCCATCGTGACAGGGCAGCTGGGGCCAACGTCCTGACTTTC.

This clone was counted many times. The rearrangement uses TRBV4-1 and TRBJ2-5; a weak D match, TRBD2 (5 bases). The CDR3 consists of 13 residues. V gave up 4 bases and J gave up 5 bases, with 11 bases separating them. The germline V gene has CDR1 MGHRA and CDR2 YSYEKL. The DNA for the CDR3 is TGCGCCAGCAGCCGCCGCCGAGGGGAGACCCAGTACTTC. It yields the protein CASSRRRGETQYF.

This clone was counted many times. V and J are TRBV6-1 and TRBJ2-3, with D possibly matching TRBD2 (5 bases). Germline V lookup: CDR1 MNHNS, CDR2 SASEGT. Trimming cost V 2 bases and J 1 base, with 19 bases left between them. The CDR3 runs 18 residues. The CDR3 DNA is TGTGCCAGCAGTGAACCCGTCTCGGCCCCCGGGGGCACAGATACGCAGTATTTT. This translates into CASSEPVSAPGGTDTQYF.

About this clone: Just one base apart from a much larger clone, this may be a read error. The chain is built from TRBV6-1 and TRBJ2-5, with 10 bases identical to TRBD2. Germline CDR1 reads MNHNS; CDR2 reads SASEGT. The CDR3 sequence is 16 residues long. The CDR3 coding sequence is TGTGCCAGCAGTACGCGTAGCGGGGGGCTTCAAGAGACCAAGTACTTC. Translated, it gives CASSTRSGGLQETKYF.

This clone was seen at least ten times. The chain carries TRBV7-9 and TRBJ2-1; no definite D call. This CDR3 has 13 amino acids. Per germline, CDR1 SEHNR and CDR2 FQNEAQ (reference sequence). The germline V and J ends were trimmed by 0 bases and 7 bases, with 7 bases remaining between them. CDR3: CASSLARENEQFF. The DNA of the CDR3 is TGTGCCAGCAGCTTAGCACGAGAGAATGAGCAGTTCTTC.

V is TRBV29-1 and J is TRBJ2-7, with D possibly TRBD1 on 5 matching bases. Germline CDR1 reads SQVTM; CDR2 reads ANQGSEA. This CDR3 region has 18 residues. CDR3 DNA sequence: TGCATCGTACTTGGGGCAGGGTCGCCCTCCGAACTGGCCTACGAGCAGTACTTC. This codes for CIVLGAGSPSELAYEQYF.

This clone was observed many times. The V gene is TRBV9, the J gene TRBJ2-5, with a tentative D call TRBD2 (7 bases). The length of the CDR3 is 17 residues. The germline V and J ends were trimmed by 0 bases and 4 bases, with 19 bases remaining between them. Germline V gene lookup returns CDR1 SGDLS and CDR2 YYNGEE. For the CDR3, the DNA is TGTGCCAGCAGCGTAGGGCCGGGGGGCGGATTGGTAGAGACCCAGTACTTC. Its protein product is CASSVGPGGGLVETQYF.

This clone has a count of ten or more. The J gene is TRBJ1-1, the V gene TRBV19; TRBD1 is a possible D gene (6 bases). Between the trimmed V and J ends, which lost 5 bases and 5 bases, there was a span of 15 bases. The CDR3 is made up of 14 amino acids. Per the germline V gene, CDR1 is LNHDA and CDR2 is SQIVND (reference sequence). The CDR3 is CASSPRGGRTEAFF. The DNA for the CDR3 is TGTGCCAGTAGTCCTCGGGGGGGGCGAACTGAAGCTTTCTTT.

The chain joins TRBV12-3 or TRBV12-4 to TRBJ2-3; D ambiguous. CDR3 size: 16 residues. Trimming shortened V by 4 bases and J by 0 bases, and 14 bases separated the two germline ends. The CDR3 region is CASSSSTGPSTDTQYF. In DNA form, the CDR3 reads TGTGCCAGCAGTTCCTCTACGGGCCCTAGCACAGATACGCAGTATTTT.

Regarding this clone: A read error may explain this, as a much larger clone is one base away. This chain uses TRBV2 with TRBJ2-7; no reliable D call. This CDR3 is built from 13 residues. Trimming stripped 9 bases from V and 4 bases from J, with 16 bases between. Germline V gives CDR1 SNHLY, CDR2 FYNNEI. The CDR3 is CASYHQLAYEQYF. The CDR3 DNA follows: TGTGCCAGTTACCATCAGCTCGCATACGAGCAGTACTTC.